The 10 T cell receptor beta chains given below trace back to one sample, sequenced in a study of response to subunit inactivated influenza vaccine (dated by TCRdb to the late 2010s). The library relied on RT-PCR. For sequencing, an Illumina HiSeq 2500 was employed. TCRdb trimmed the raw reads at Q25, called clones with MiXCR and kept productive beta chains. Rows are unified per CDR3 protein, each entry keeping the most common DNA and genes. The sample table holds approximately 300,000 distinct CDR3 sequences, of which approximately 20% were seen once. 10% of the sample is taken by the ten largest. The sequencing here drew on PBMCs from blood, taken approximately 20 months after vaccination. The receptor set was obtained from a man between 50 and 69 years old who received an inactivated influenza vaccine. Donor details come from another sample of the same person, matched by shared clones.

The chain links TRBV2 to TRBJ2-3; 10 nucleotides agree with TRBD2. The CDR3 extends over 15 amino acids. V lost 7 bases and J lost 1; bases outside the gene matches: 5. Per germline, CDR1 SNHLY and CDR2 FYNNEI. The CDR3 DNA follows: TGTGCCAGCACACCCGGGACTAGCGGCACAGATACGCAGTATTTT. Protein: CASTPGTSGTDTQYF.

The chain recombines TRBV12-5 with TRBJ1-1, with D unresolved. Germline V gene sequence: CDR1 LGHNT, CDR2 FRNRAP. With 5 bases removed from V and 4 bases from J, the gap between germline ends came to 17 bases. The CDR3 has 15 amino acids. Here the CDR3 reads CASGKNPLDFTEAFF. CDR3 nucleotides: TGTGCTAGTGGTAAAAACCCCCTAGACTTCACTGAAGCTTTCTTT.

This clonotype turned up a few times. This chain uses TRBV6-1 with TRBJ1-2; D uncertain. The CDR3 has 14 residues. Germline CDR1 is MNHNS and CDR2 is SASEGT. The ends were cut back, 2 bases at V and 2 bases at J, with 9 bases in the middle. CDR3 region: CASSERYQNYGYTF. The CDR3 nucleotides are TGTGCCAGCAGTGAAAGGTACCAGAACTATGGCTACACCTTC.

The chain joins TRBV20-1 to TRBJ2-1, with D unclear. The CDR3 is made up of 13 amino acids. V was cut by 6 bases and J by 8 bases, with 17 bases left in between. Looked up from germline, CDR1 is DFQATT and CDR2 is SNEGSKA (reference sequence). In DNA form, the CDR3 reads TGCAGTGCCCCCGGGCCCGTAGGATATGAGCAGTTCTTC. Translating it yields CSAPGPVGYEQFF.

The chain recombines TRBV5-1 with TRBJ1-4, with D perhaps TRBD1 (6 bases). Trimming took 4 bases from V and 4 from J, leaving 14 bases between them. There are 15 residues in the CDR3. Germline values: CDR1 SGHRS, CDR2 YFSETQ. The CDR3 coding sequence is TGCGCCAGCAGCCAGGCAGGGGTGGGTAATGAAAAACTGTTTTTT. Translated, it gives CASSQAGVGNEKLFF. Using reference TRBV5-1 and TRBJ1-4 for the parts outside the CDR3, the full variable domain is KAGVTQTPRYLIKTRGQQVTLSCSPISGHRSVSWYQQTPGQGLQFLFEYFSETQRNKGNFPGRFSGRQFSNSRSEMNVSTLELGDSALYLCASSQAGVGNEKLFFGSGTQLSVL.

This clonotype was detected a few times. The chain recombines TRBV3-1 with TRBJ2-1; 8 nucleotides agree with TRBD2. Losses at the gene ends were 1 base for V and 4 bases for J; bases not matched to a gene: 9. The CDR3 has 17 amino acids. The germline CDR1 and CDR2 sequences are LGHDT and YNNKEL (reference sequence). The CDR3 region has the DNA TGTGCCAGCAGCCAAGGTCGTAAGCGGGAGAGGTACAATGAGCAGTTCTTC. Translation: CASSQGRKRERYNEQFF.

This chain connects TRBV6-2 or TRBV6-3 to TRBJ1-5; no reliable D call. Between the trimmed V and J ends, which lost 0 bases and 6 bases, there was a span of 12 bases. Per the germline V gene, CDR1 is MNHEY and CDR2 is SVGEGT. The CDR3 has 15 residues. The CDR3 DNA follows: TGTGCCAGCAGTTACTCCCCAGGTCGCACTCAGCCCCAGCATTTT. It yields the protein CASSYSPGRTQPQHF.

V and J are TRBV10-2 and TRBJ2-7, with D unclear. This CDR3 contains 11 residues. Germline CDR1 is WSHSY and CDR2 is SAAADI. V was trimmed by 3 bases and J by 6 bases, leaving 6 bases between them. The DNA for the CDR3 is TGCGCCAGCAGTGACTACAGCGAGCAGTACTTC. Translation gives CASSDYSEQYF.

This clonotype was counted at least ten times. The V and J genes are TRBV12-3 or TRBV12-4 and TRBJ2-3; D is ambiguous. The CDR3 has 14 residues. V was trimmed by 6 bases and J by 3 bases, leaving 13 bases between them. The CDR3 DNA reads TGTGCCAGCAGCGACTCCTTTCGGACAGATACGCAGTATTTT. Translation gives CASSDSFRTDTQYF.

This clonotype was observed a few times. The chain couples TRBV7-6 to TRBJ2-2; TRBD2 is a possible D gene (6 bases). Germline CDR1 reads SGHVS; CDR2 reads FNYEAQ. The CDR3 length is 16 residues. The V end was cut by 0 bases, the J end by 7 bases, with 15 bases between. The CDR3 region is CASSLARREAGGELFF. The CDR3, as DNA: TGTGCCAGCAGCTTAGCGCGCAGGGAAGCGGGCGGGGAGCTGTTTTTT.